Only a few counts were recorded for the clone carrying this T cell receptor (beta chain). Its antigen is currently unknown. TCRdb called the reads again in MiXCR, with one record for every CDR3 protein. The sample shows some 680,000 distinct CDR3 sequences, about a third of them seen only once. Germline V gene data show CDR1 as LNHNV and CDR2 as YYDKDF (reference sequence). V lost 0 bases and J lost 2; bases outside the gene matches: 7. The CDR3 runs 17 residues. The entry originates in a study of T cell repertoires in cytomegalovirus infection. Study details: Public signatures in TCR beta pointed to CMV infection and matching HLA type. Study-level results: Accumulated public TCR beta family frequency recognized individuals carrying CMV together with the relevant HLA. CMV-specific HLA-C-restricted TCR beta clonotypes dominated the ex vivo response.

The chain has TRBV15 and TRBJ2-3; 8 bases match TRBD2. Sequenced material: PBMCs. This TCR derives from a human donor in good health (CMV status not recorded). Some clones in this sample may be carry-over from other donors' samples. CDR3 protein: CATSRDPGGGNTDTQYF. CDR3 sequence (DNA): TGTGCCACCAGCAGAGATCCGGGGGGGGGCAACACAGATACGCAGTATTTT.